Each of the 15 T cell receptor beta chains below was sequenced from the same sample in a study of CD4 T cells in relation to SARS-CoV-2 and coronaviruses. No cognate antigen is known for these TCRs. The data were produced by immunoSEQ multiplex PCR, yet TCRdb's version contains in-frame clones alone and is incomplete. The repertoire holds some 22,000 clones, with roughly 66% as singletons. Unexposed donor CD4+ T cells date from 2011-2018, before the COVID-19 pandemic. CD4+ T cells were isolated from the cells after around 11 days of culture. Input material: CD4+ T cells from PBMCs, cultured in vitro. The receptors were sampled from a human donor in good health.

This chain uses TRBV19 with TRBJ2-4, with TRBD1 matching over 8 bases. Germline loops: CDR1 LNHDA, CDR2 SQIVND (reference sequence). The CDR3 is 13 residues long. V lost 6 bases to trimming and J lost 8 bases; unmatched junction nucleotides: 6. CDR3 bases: TGTGCCAGTAGCAAGACAGGGGAACACATTCAGTACTTC. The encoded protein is CASSKTGEHIQYF.

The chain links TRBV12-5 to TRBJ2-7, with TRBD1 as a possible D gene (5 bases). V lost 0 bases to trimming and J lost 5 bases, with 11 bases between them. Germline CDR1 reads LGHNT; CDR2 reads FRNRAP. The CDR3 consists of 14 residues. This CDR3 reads CASGLVRDSHEQYF. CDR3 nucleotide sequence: TGTGCTAGTGGTTTGGTACGCGACAGTCACGAGCAGTACTTC.

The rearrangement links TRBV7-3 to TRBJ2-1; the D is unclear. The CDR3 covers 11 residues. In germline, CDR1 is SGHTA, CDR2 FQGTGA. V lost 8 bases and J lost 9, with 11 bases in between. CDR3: CASAQEGEQFF. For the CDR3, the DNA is TGTGCCAGCGCTCAAGAAGGTGAGCAGTTCTTC.

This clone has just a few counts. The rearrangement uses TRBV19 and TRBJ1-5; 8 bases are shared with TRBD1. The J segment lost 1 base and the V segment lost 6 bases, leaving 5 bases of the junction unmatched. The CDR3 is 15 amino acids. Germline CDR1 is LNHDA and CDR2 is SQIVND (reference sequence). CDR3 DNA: TGTGCCAGTAGCACTACAGGGGGAAGCAATCAGCCCCAGCATTTT. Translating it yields CASSTTGGSNQPQHF. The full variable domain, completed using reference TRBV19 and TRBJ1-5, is DGGITQSPKYLFRKEGQNVTLSCEQNLNHDAMYWYRQDPGQGLRLIYYSQIVNDFQKGDIAEGYSVSREKKESFPLTVTSAQKNPTAFYLCASSTTGGSNQPQHFGDGTRLSIL.

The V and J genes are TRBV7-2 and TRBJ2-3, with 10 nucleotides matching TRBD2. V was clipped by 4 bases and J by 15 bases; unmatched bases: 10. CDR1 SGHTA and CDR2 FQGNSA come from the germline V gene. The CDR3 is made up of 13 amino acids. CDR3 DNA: TGTGCCAGCAGCTCATCATCCGGGACTAGCGACTATTTT. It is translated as CASSSSSGTSDYF. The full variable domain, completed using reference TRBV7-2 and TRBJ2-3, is GAGVSQSPSNKVTEKGKDVELRCDPISGHTALYWYRQSLGQGLEFLIYFQGNSAPDKSGLPSDRFSAERTGGSVSTLTIQRTQQEDSAVYLCASSSSSGTSDYFGPGTRLTVL.

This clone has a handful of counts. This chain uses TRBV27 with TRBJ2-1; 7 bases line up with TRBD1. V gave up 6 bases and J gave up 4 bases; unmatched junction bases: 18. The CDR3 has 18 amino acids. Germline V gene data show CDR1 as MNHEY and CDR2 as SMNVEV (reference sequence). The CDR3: CASRYQKEAGTEYNEQFF. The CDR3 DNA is TGTGCCAGCAGATATCAGAAAGAAGCCGGGACAGAGTACAATGAGCAGTTCTTC.

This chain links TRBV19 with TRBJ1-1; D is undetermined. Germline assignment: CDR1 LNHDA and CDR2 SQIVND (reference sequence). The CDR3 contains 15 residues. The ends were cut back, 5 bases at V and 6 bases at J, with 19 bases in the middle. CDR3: CASSQSAGSTPEAFF. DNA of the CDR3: TGTGCCAGTAGTCAGTCGGCAGGAAGTACCCCTGAAGCTTTCTTT. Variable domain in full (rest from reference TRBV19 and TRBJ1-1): DGGITQSPKYLFRKEGQNVTLSCEQNLNHDAMYWYRQDPGQGLRLIYYSQIVNDFQKGDIAEGYSVSREKKESFPLTVTSAQKNPTAFYLCASSQSAGSTPEAFFGQGTRLTVV.

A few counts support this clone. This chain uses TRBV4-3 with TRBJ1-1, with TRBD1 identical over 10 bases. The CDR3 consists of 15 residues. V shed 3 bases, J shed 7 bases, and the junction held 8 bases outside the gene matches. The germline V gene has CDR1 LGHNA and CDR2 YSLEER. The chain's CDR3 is CASSQLTGGQGEAFF. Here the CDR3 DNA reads TGCGCCAGCAGCCAGCTGACAGGGGGCCAAGGTGAAGCTTTCTTT.

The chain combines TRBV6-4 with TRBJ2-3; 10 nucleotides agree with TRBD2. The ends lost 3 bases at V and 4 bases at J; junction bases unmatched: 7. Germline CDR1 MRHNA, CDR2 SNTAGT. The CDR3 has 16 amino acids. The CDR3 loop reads CASSEGLAGVADTQYF. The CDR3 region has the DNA TGTGCCAGCAGTGAAGGGCTAGCGGGAGTGGCAGATACGCAGTATTTT.

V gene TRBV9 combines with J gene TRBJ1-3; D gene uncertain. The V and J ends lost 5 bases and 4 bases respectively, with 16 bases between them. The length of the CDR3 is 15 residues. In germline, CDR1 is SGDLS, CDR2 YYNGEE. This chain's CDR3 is CASSPFFGPGNTIYF. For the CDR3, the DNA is TGTGCCAGCAGTCCCTTTTTTGGGCCCGGAAACACCATATATTTT.

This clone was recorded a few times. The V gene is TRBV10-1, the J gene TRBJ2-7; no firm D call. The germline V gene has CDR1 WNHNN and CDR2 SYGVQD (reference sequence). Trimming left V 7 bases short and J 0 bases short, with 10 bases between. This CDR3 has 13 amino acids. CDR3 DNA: TGCGCCAGCATGACTCCACCCTCCTACGAGCAGTACTTC. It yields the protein CASMTPPSYEQYF.

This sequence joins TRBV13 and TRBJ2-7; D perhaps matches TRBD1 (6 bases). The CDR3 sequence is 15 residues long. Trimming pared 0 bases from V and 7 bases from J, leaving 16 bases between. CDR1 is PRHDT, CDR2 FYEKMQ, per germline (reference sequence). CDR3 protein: CASSLGGAQGHEQYF. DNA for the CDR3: TGTGCCAGCAGCTTAGGCGGGGCACAGGGCCATGAGCAGTACTTC.

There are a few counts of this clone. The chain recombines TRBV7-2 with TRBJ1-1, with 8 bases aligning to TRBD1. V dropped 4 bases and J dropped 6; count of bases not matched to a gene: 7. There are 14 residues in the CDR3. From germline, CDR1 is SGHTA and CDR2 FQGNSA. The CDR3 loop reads CASSYGQGGAEAFF. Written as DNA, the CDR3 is TGTGCCAGCAGCTATGGACAGGGCGGAGCTGAAGCTTTCTTT. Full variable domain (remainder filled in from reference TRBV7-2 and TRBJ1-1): GAGVSQSPSNKVTEKGKDVELRCDPISGHTALYWYRQSLGQGLEFLIYFQGNSAPDKSGLPSDRFSAERTGGSVSTLTIQRTQQEDSAVYLCASSYGQGGAEAFFGQGTRLTVV.

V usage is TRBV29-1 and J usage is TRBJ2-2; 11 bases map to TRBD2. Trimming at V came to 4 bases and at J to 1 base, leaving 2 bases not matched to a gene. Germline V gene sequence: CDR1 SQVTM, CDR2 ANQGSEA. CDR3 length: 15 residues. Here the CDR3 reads CSVGGTSGNTGELFF. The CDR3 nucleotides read TGCAGCGTTGGGGGGACTAGCGGGAACACCGGGGAGCTGTTTTTT.

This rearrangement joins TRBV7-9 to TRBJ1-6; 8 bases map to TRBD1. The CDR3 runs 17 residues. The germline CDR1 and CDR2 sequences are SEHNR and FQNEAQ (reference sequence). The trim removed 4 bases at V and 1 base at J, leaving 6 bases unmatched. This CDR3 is CASSSDRGVSYNSPLHF. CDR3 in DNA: TGTGCCAGCAGCTCAGACAGGGGAGTATCCTATAATTCACCCCTCCACTTT. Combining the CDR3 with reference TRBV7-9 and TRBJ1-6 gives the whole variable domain DTGVSQNPRHKITKRGQNVTFRCDPISEHNRLYWYRQTLGQGPEFLTYFQNEAQLEKSRLLSDRFSAERPKGSFSTLEIQRTEQGDSAMYLCASSSDRGVSYNSPLHFGNGTRLTVT.